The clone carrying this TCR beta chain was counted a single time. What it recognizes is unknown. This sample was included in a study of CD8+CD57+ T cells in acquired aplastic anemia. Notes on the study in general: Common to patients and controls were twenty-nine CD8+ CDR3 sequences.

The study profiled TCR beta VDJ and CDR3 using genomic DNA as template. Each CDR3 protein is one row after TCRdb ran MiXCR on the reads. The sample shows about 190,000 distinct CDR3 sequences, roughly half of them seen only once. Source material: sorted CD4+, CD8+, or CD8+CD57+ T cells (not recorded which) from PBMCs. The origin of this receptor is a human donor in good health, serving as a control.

CDR3 in amino acids: CATSRDGPTEAFF. CDR3 sequence (DNA): TGTGCCACCAGCAGAGATGGACCCACTGAAGCTTTCTTT. The rearrangement links TRBV15 to TRBJ1-1; D is undetermined. Germline V gene data show CDR1 as LNHNV and CDR2 as YYDKDF (reference sequence). Trimming cost V 0 bases and J 4 bases, with 6 bases left between them. This CDR3 is built from 13 residues.